These 28 T cell receptor beta chains originate from one sample sequenced in a study of cytotoxic CD8 clonotypes in ibrutinib-treated CLL. The method was immunoSEQ multiplex PCR; TCRdb's version includes in-frame clones alone and lacks a portion of them. The sample lists approximately 200,000 clones, about 72% occurring once. The material sequenced was PBMCs, taken after 24 months of ibrutinib treatment. The receptors derive from a human donor with chronic lymphocytic leukemia.

V usage is TRBV27 and J usage is TRBJ1-1; 7 bases fit TRBD1. V lost 2 bases, J lost 0 bases, and 12 bases stayed unmatched. Germline loops: CDR1 MNHEY, CDR2 SMNVEV (reference sequence). This CDR3 region has 18 residues. CDR3 coding DNA: TGTGCCAGCAGTTTACAGGGGGACCTCGGACCTCTGAACACTGAAGCTTTCTTT. Translating gives CASSLQGDLGPLNTEAFF.

This clone appeared once. The chain has TRBV15 and TRBJ1-1; D possibly corresponds to TRBD1 (6 bases). V lost 3 bases to trimming and J lost 1 base, with 12 bases between them. CDR1 and CDR2 (germline): LNHNV, YYDKDF (reference sequence). There are 15 residues in the CDR3. The CDR3 coding sequence is TGTGCCACCAGCAGTTTGGGGGGCTGGAACACTGAAGCTTTCTTT. Translated, it gives CATSSLGGWNTEAFF.

This clone was detected only once. This sequence joins TRBV6-5 and TRBJ2-5; D possibly corresponds to TRBD1 (6 bases). Trimming left V 6 bases short and J 4 bases short, with 12 bases between. There are 13 residues in the CDR3. Germline V gene data show CDR1 as MNHEY and CDR2 as SVGAGI. The CDR3 sequence: CASRIIGGETQYF. CDR3 bases: TGTGCCAGCAGAATTATAGGGGGAGAGACCCAGTACTTC.

This clone was recorded a few times. This rearrangement joins TRBV5-1 to TRBJ1-5; 9 bases align to TRBD1. Germline V lookup: CDR1 SGHRS, CDR2 YFSETQ. V shed 4 bases, J shed 5 bases, and the junction held 7 bases outside the gene matches. This CDR3 has 15 amino acids. The CDR3 nucleotides are TGCGCCAGCAGCACCGGACAGGGGCAGTATCAGCCCCAGCATTTT. Amino acid sequence: CASSTGQGQYQPQHF.

The sample holds one count of this clone. The genes are TRBV28 and TRBJ2-1; 10 positions match TRBD2. This CDR3 is 15 amino acids long. After removal of 10 bases from V and 4 bases from J, the junction contained 10 bases not matched to a gene. CDR1 is MDHEN and CDR2 is SYDVKM in the germline V gene. CDR3 amino acids: CATGGSSGGYNEQFF. DNA of the CDR3: TGTGCCACCGGGGGGTCTAGCGGGGGTTACAATGAGCAGTTCTTC.

V is TRBV7-2 and J is TRBJ2-3, with TRBD2 matching over 7 bases. The CDR3 runs to 19 residues. Trimming removed 6 bases from V and 0 bases from J; junction bases left unmatched: 18. Germline lookup yields CDR1 SGHTA and CDR2 FQGNSA. The CDR3 sequence: CASRGRREISVSSTDTQYF. The DNA for the CDR3 is TGTGCCAGCAGGGGGAGGCGGGAGATATCAGTGTCTAGCACAGATACGCAGTATTTT.

This clone was recorded a few times. The genes are TRBV25-1 and TRBJ2-5; D might be TRBD1 or TRBD2, each matching 6 bases. With 10 bases removed from V and 2 bases from J, the gap between germline ends came to 11 bases. Looked up from germline, CDR1 is MGHDK and CDR2 is SYGVNS. CDR3 length: 12 residues. The CDR3 sequence is CATTRGQETQYF. CDR3 nucleotide sequence: TGTGCCACGACTAGGGGGCAAGAGACCCAGTACTTC.

This chain joins TRBV4-3 and TRBJ1-2; D is uncertain. Trimming took off 1 base at V and 4 bases at J, with 13 bases between the two ends. This CDR3 is 15 amino acids long. The germline V gene encodes CDR1 LGHNA and CDR2 YSLEER. DNA of the CDR3: TGCGCCAGCAGCCAAGGGGCGACAACTACCTATGGCTACACCTTC. Translating gives CASSQGATTTYGYTF.

The rearrangement joins TRBV2 to TRBJ2-3; D gene uncertain. CDR3 length equals 14 residues. The germline V gene encodes CDR1 SNHLY and CDR2 FYNNEI. Between the trimmed V and J ends, which lost 6 bases and 0 bases, there was a span of 10 bases. The CDR3 bases are TGTGCCAGCAGGAGGCAATTTAGCACAGATACGCAGTATTTT. It codes for CASRRQFSTDTQYF.

The chain employs TRBV6-5 and TRBJ1-1; 7 nucleotides match TRBD1. Germline V gene sequence: CDR1 MNHEY, CDR2 SVGAGI. CDR3 length: 14 amino acids. With V trimmed by 7 bases and J by 5 bases, 10 bases remained unmatched. The CDR3: CASNPTQTGTEAFF. The CDR3 DNA is TGTGCCAGCAACCCAACTCAGACAGGGACTGAAGCTTTCTTT.

The chain links TRBV2 to TRBJ2-3; 8 nucleotides align to TRBD1. J gave up 3 bases and V 9 bases, and 2 bases lay outside the gene matches. In germline, CDR1 is SNHLY, CDR2 FYNNEI. This CDR3 is built from 12 residues. The CDR3 DNA reads TGTGCCAGGGACAGGGTGACAGATACGCAGTATTTT. It specifies CARDRVTDTQYF.

V is TRBV5-1 and J is TRBJ1-1, with D possibly being TRBD1 (6 bases). The V end was cut by 1 base, the J end by 1 base, with 14 bases between. The CDR3 is 16 amino acids. Germline-derived CDR1 and CDR2 are SGHRS and YFSETQ. CDR3 sequence reads: CASSLTRTASNTEAFF. The CDR3 bases are TGCGCCAGCAGCTTGACGCGGACAGCGTCGAACACTGAAGCTTTCTTT.

The chain has TRBV11-2 and TRBJ1-4; 8 bases are a match to TRBD1. Germline CDR1 SGHAT, CDR2 FQNNGV. J was trimmed by 5 bases and V by 5 bases; bases with no gene match: 13. The CDR3 covers 17 residues. This CDR3 reads CASSPKFRDRQNEKLFF. CDR3 nucleotides: TGTGCCAGCAGCCCTAAATTCCGGGACAGGCAGAATGAAAAACTGTTTTTT.

The chain recombines TRBV5-1 with TRBJ2-7; D is uncertain. Trimming took off 9 bases at V and 0 bases at J, with 16 bases between the two ends. The CDR3 totals 14 residues. Germline loops: CDR1 SGHRS, CDR2 YFSETQ. The CDR3 nucleotides read TGCGCCACTAAGGCCGGGCCCAGCTCCTACGAGCAGTACTTC. This codes for CATKAGPSSYEQYF.

The rearrangement joins TRBV7-2 to TRBJ2-7, with D maybe TRBD2 (5 bases). The CDR3 extends over 15 amino acids. Germline V gene data show CDR1 as SGHTA and CDR2 as FQGNSA. V was cut by 1 base and J by 5 bases, with 15 bases left in between. CDR3 in amino acids: CASSLGTLYVDEQYF. The DNA of the CDR3 is TGTGCCAGCAGCTTAGGGACTCTGTACGTGGACGAGCAGTACTTC.

This rearrangement joins TRBV4-2 to TRBJ2-3; the match to TRBD2 covers 10 bases. This CDR3 is built from 16 residues. Trimming removed 5 bases from V and 4 bases from J; junction bases left unmatched: 9. The germline V gene has CDR1 LGHNA and CDR2 YNFKEQ. CDR3 sequence: CASSGSGRASSDTQYF. In DNA, the CDR3 is TGTGCCAGCAGCGGGAGCGGGAGGGCCTCCTCAGATACGCAGTATTTT.

V gene TRBV19 combines with J gene TRBJ1-4; D not certain. V lost 3 bases to trimming and J lost 3 bases, with 11 bases between them. The germline V gene has CDR1 LNHDA and CDR2 SQIVND (reference sequence). This CDR3 has 15 amino acids. Written as DNA, the CDR3 is TGTGCCAGTAGTATTGGGAGGACTCCTAATGAAAAACTGTTTTTT. This codes for CASSIGRTPNEKLFF.

This clone was seen only once. This chain links TRBV6-6 with TRBJ2-1, with 7 bases aligning to TRBD1. The V and J ends lost 6 bases and 5 bases, in that order; junction bases with no gene match: 13. CDR3 size: 16 residues. Per germline, CDR1 MNHNY and CDR2 SVGAGI (reference sequence). The DNA of the CDR3 is TGTGCCAGCAGCCAAGGGGGCTTCGATGGGAACAATGAGCAGTTCTTC. This translates into CASSQGGFDGNNEQFF.

The rearrangement joins TRBV28 to TRBJ1-2, with D hard to call. With 10 bases removed from V and 0 bases from J, the gap between germline ends came to 24 bases. Per the germline V gene, CDR1 is MDHEN and CDR2 is SYDVKM. The CDR3 totals 17 residues. The CDR3 DNA sequence: TGTGCCACCAGAGTGGCTGGAAACAGAGACTCTAACTATGGCTACACCTTC. This encodes CATRVAGNRDSNYGYTF.

The chain employs TRBV10-3 and TRBJ1-3; D uncertain. Germline V gene lookup returns CDR1 ENHRY and CDR2 SYGVKD. The germline V and J ends were trimmed by 2 bases and 0 bases, with 8 bases remaining between them. The CDR3 runs to 15 residues. CDR3 protein: CAISEQVNSGNTIYF. CDR3 DNA sequence: TGTGCCATCAGTGAGCAGGTGAACTCTGGAAACACCATATATTTT.

A remark on this clone: The DNA is left out, because the CDR3 cannot be placed on it with certainty; the CDR3 is given as TCRdb lists it. V and J are TRBV10-3 and TRBJ1-2. The length of the CDR3 is 14 amino acids, counting both ends. Germline V gene lookup returns CDR1 ENHRY and CDR2 SYGVKD. Here the CDR3 reads CAISEFGAGGGYTF.

V is TRBV5-1 and J is TRBJ2-1; TRBD2 matches at 12 bases. V shed 5 bases and J 10 bases; nucleotides not matched to a gene: 10. The CDR3 consists of 15 residues. Germline-derived CDR1 and CDR2 are SGHRS and YFSETQ. CDR3 in amino acids: CASSTGTSGYGEQFF. The CDR3 DNA is TGCGCCAGCAGTACAGGGACTAGCGGGTACGGGGAGCAGTTCTTC. The complete variable domain, with remaining parts taken from reference TRBV5-1 and TRBJ2-1, reads KAGVTQTPRYLIKTRGQQVTLSCSPISGHRSVSWYQQTPGQGLQFLFEYFSETQRNKGNFPGRFSGRQFSNSRSEMNVSTLELGDSALYLCASSTGTSGYGEQFFGPGTRLTVL.

The chain employs TRBV19 and TRBJ2-1; weak D call: TRBD2 (5 bases). The V end was cut by 3 bases, the J end by 9 bases, with 15 bases between. The CDR3 is 14 amino acids. Germline CDR1 is LNHDA and CDR2 is SQIVND (reference sequence). The CDR3 DNA is TGTGCCAGTAGTATGTTTCGGGATACGGTTGAGCAGTTCTTC. Protein product: CASSMFRDTVEQFF.

To note about this clone: The junction departs from the called germline gene at one end, perhaps through a read error. The V gene is TRBV6-1, the J gene TRBJ2-5; 7 bases map to TRBD1. CDR3 size: 15 residues. Germline V gene sequence: CDR1 MNHNS, CDR2 SASEGT. CDR3 sequence reads: CASSERDRDKETQYF. The CDR3 region has the DNA TGTGCCAGCAGTGAAAGAGACAGGGATAAAGAAACCCAGTACTTC.

This rearrangement joins TRBV13 to TRBJ2-3; 8 bases agree with TRBD1. This CDR3 region has 13 residues. The ends lost 6 bases at V and 5 bases at J; junction bases unmatched: 4. Germline values: CDR1 PRHDT, CDR2 FYEKMQ (reference sequence). The CDR3 DNA reads as TGTGCCAGCAGTTACGACAGGGGAGATACGCAGTATTTT. This sequence encodes CASSYDRGDTQYF. Full variable domain (rest looked up from reference TRBV13 and TRBJ2-3): AAGVIQSPRHLIKEKRETATLKCYPIPRHDTVYWYQQGPGQDPQFLISFYEKMQSDKGSIPDRFSAQQFSDYHSELNMSSLELGDSALYFCASSYDRGDTQYFGPGTRLTVL.

This chain connects TRBV30 to TRBJ1-5; D unclear. The CDR3 runs to 14 residues. V was cut by 3 bases and J by 0 bases, with 9 bases left in between. Germline V gene sequence: CDR1 GTSNPN, CDR2 SVGIG (reference sequence). CDR3 region: CAWRGPNSNQPQHF. CDR3 coding DNA: TGTGCCTGGAGGGGTCCAAATAGCAATCAGCCCCAGCATTTT.

This chain links TRBV10-3 with TRBJ2-7; D ambiguous. Trimming stripped 7 bases from V and 2 bases from J, with 12 bases between. Germline CDR1 is ENHRY and CDR2 is SYGVKD. The CDR3 contains 13 residues. CDR3 in DNA: TGTGCCATCATTAATGTACAGACCTACGAGCAGTACTTC. Encoded protein: CAIINVQTYEQYF.

The chain joins TRBV7-9 to TRBJ2-5; D is unresolved. The CDR3 is made up of 14 amino acids. The V end lost 0 bases, the J end lost 5 bases, and 10 bases lay between the germline ends. Per germline, CDR1 SEHNR and CDR2 FQNEAQ (reference sequence). CDR3 nucleotide sequence: TGTGCCAGCAGCTTAGCCGGAGTGGTGGAGACCCAGTACTTC. This translates into CASSLAGVVETQYF.